The rows below give T cell receptor beta chains drawn from one sample of a study of molecular identifiers for immune sequencing clone quantification. TCRdb itself ran the PCR reads through MiXCR, one entry per CDR3 protein. The sample gives approximately 630,000 distinct CDR3 sequences, around 25% of which show up once; about 0.84% is in the top ten. The sample was naive CD8+ T cells from blood, with Jurkat cell RNA spiked in. The receptors shown here come from a human donor in good health. Some libraries in this study had Jurkat cell RNA spiked in. Each CDR3 is given with its conserved first and last residue. D genes are given only for firm matches. Clone size is shown for a subset of rows, as once, few, many or a class of expanded clone.

V	D	J	length	size	CDR3	DNA
TRBV7-2	TRBD2	TRBJ2-5	19	-	CASSSPGLAGSSGWEPQYF	TGTGCCAGCAGCTCTCCCGGACTAGCGGGATCGAGTGGCTGGGAGCCCCAGTACTTC
TRBV19	TRBD1	TRBJ2-1	12	few	CATGQGYNEQFF	TGTGCCACCGGACAGGGCTACAATGAGCAGTTCTTC
TRBV28	-	TRBJ1-5	14	few	CASSPTGTYQPQHF	TGTGCCAGCAGTCCGACAGGCACCTATCAGCCCCAGCATTTT
TRBV7-9	-	TRBJ2-3	14	many	CASSPPARSDTQYF	TGTGCCAGCAGCCCGCCGGCTAGGTCAGATACGCAGTATTTT
TRBV18	-	TRBJ2-7	16	-	CASSPPEGRGSYEQYF	TGTGCCAGCTCACCACCGGAGGGACGCGGGTCCTACGAGCAGTACTTC
TRBV4-3	TRBD1	TRBJ1-1	16	few	CASSHDQTGGAYEAFF	TGCGCCAGCAGCCATGACCAGACAGGGGGCGCGTATGAAGCTTTCTTT
TRBV4-1	-	TRBJ1-5	14	many	CASSQSEGSQPQHF	TGCGCCAGCAGCCAATCTGAGGGAAGCCAGCCCCAGCATTTT
TRBV14	-	TRBJ1-1	15	many	CASSQAQTGRSEAFF	TGTGCCAGCAGCCAAGCCCAGACAGGCAGAAGTGAAGCTTTCTTT
TRBV13	-	TRBJ1-5	18	many	CASSSSRGGLPSNQPQHF	TGTGCCAGCAGCTCATCAAGAGGGGGTCTCCCTAGCAATCAGCCCCAGCATTTT
TRBV11-3	TRBD1	TRBJ1-4	16	-	CASSDRGLATNEKLFF	TGTGCCAGCAGTGACAGGGGGCTGGCAACTAATGAAAAACTGTTTTTT
TRBV27	TRBD2	TRBJ2-7	16	-	CASRHTILAGSYEQYF	TGTGCCAGCAGACACACCATACTAGCGGGAAGCTACGAGCAGTACTTC
TRBV28	TRBD2	TRBJ2-3	15	many	CASSFASGGTDTQYF	TGTGCCAGCAGTTTCGCTAGCGGGGGCACAGATACGCAGTATTTT
TRBV28	-	TRBJ1-2	12	many	CASSFLAAGYTF	TGTGCCAGCAGTTTTCTGGCAGCCGGCTACACCTTC
TRBV25-1	-	TRBJ1-1	13	many	CASSVSGDTEAFF	TGTGCCAGCAGTGTCTCAGGGGACACTGAAGCTTTCTTT
TRBV6-2/TRBV6-3	-	TRBJ2-5	13	-	CASRGTFQETQYF	TGTGCCAGCAGGGGGACTTTCCAAGAGACCCAGTACTTC
TRBV16	-	TRBJ2-3	14	many	CASSQSTNTDTQYF	TGTGCCAGCAGCCAATCGACTAACACAGATACGCAGTATTTT
TRBV6-1	-	TRBJ1-5	18	many	CASSEIGWTPYSNQPQHF	TGTGCCAGCAGTGAAATTGGATGGACACCCTATAGCAATCAGCCCCAGCATTTT
TRBV6-1	-	TRBJ1-1	14	many	CASSDGGEYGEAFF	TGTGCCAGCAGTGATGGAGGGGAGTACGGTGAAGCTTTCTTT
TRBV12-3/TRBV12-4	TRBD2	TRBJ2-5	18	-	CASSFATSGVQRGETQYF	TGTGCCAGCAGTTTTGCTACTAGCGGGGTCCAGCGGGGTGAGACCCAGTACTTC
TRBV7-9	-	TRBJ1-5	12	few	CASSLEGAPQHF	TGTGCCAGCAGCTTAGAGGGTGCGCCCCAGCATTTT
TRBV12-3/TRBV12-4	TRBD1	TRBJ2-2	16	many	CASQPPGQANTGELFF	TGTGCCAGCCAACCTCCGGGACAGGCTAACACCGGGGAGCTGTTTTTT
TRBV12-3/TRBV12-4	TRBD2	TRBJ2-2	14	few	CASNLSGVTGELFF	TGTGCCAGCAACCTTAGCGGGGTCACCGGGGAGCTGTTTTTT
TRBV20-1	TRBD1	TRBJ2-5	13	few	CSARGQGRETQYF	TGCAGTGCTAGAGGACAGGGGCGGGAGACCCAGTACTTC
TRBV9	-	TRBJ2-3	16	many	CASSGGRTPSTDTQYF	TGTGCCAGCAGCGGGGGGCGGACACCAAGCACAGATACGCAGTATTTT
TRBV7-9	-	TRBJ2-1	13	-	CANAIVSYNEQFF	TGTGCCAACGCGATCGTTTCCTACAATGAGCAGTTCTTC
TRBV7-9	-	TRBJ2-6	16	few	CASSLLVVSGANVLTF	TGTGCCAGCAGCTTATTGGTGGTCTCTGGGGCCAACGTCCTGACTTTC
TRBV7-2	TRBD2	TRBJ2-1	17	-	CASSPGLAGGLNNDQFF	TGTGCCAGCAGCCCGGGACTAGCGGGGGGCCTTAACAATGACCAGTTCTTC
TRBV6-5	-	TRBJ1-1	13	few	CASRAGRYIEAFF	TGTGCCAGCAGGGCAGGGAGATACATTGAAGCTTTCTTT
TRBV28	-	TRBJ2-5	14	-	CASSHPRQKETQYF	TGTGCCAGCAGCCACCCCCGGCAAAAAGAGACCCAGTACTTC
TRBV4-1	-	TRBJ1-6	15	-	CASSQDWGPYSPLHF	TGCGCCAGCAGCCAAGATTGGGGACCCTATTCACCCCTCCACTTT
TRBV7-9	TRBD2	TRBJ2-7	14	many	CASSLDAGAGEQYF	TGTGCCAGCAGCTTAGACGCGGGAGCGGGGGAGCAGTACTTC
TRBV19	-	TRBJ2-2	17	-	CASSSRPGLSRTGELFF	TGTGCCAGTAGTTCTCGGCCGGGACTGTCTCGCACCGGGGAGCTGTTTTTT
TRBV27	-	TRBJ2-1	12	-	CASSPTENEQFF	TGTGCCAGCAGTCCCACTGAGAATGAGCAGTTCTTC
TRBV5-1	TRBD1	TRBJ2-7	15	many	CASSQGTGVLCEQYF	TGCGCCAGCAGCCAGGGGACAGGTGTCCTTTGCGAGCAGTACTTC
TRBV12-3/TRBV12-4	-	TRBJ2-3	15	many	CASSYRGSSTDTQYF	TGTGCCAGCAGTTATCGGGGGTCTAGCACAGATACGCAGTATTTT
TRBV27	-	TRBJ2-7	12	-	CASSSRDHEQYF	TGTGCCAGCAGTTCCAGGGACCACGAGCAGTACTTC
TRBV20-1	TRBD1	TRBJ1-1	14	many	CSAGGMDRALGAFF	TGCAGTGCTGGCGGAATGGACAGGGCTTTGGGCGCTTTCTTT
TRBV19	-	TRBJ2-6	16	-	CASSPGLRSGANVLTF	TGTGCCAGTAGTCCCGGTTTGAGATCTGGGGCCAACGTCCTGACTTTC
TRBV5-6	-	TRBJ1-5	15	many	CASSLNRVGNQPQHF	TGTGCCAGCAGCTTAAACAGGGTTGGCAATCAGCCCCAGCATTTT
TRBV13	TRBD1	TRBJ1-2	17	-	CASSLGGLEQGFFGYTF	TGTGCCAGCAGCTTAGGGGGTTTAGAACAGGGGTTCTTCGGCTACACCTTC
TRBV12-3/TRBV12-4	TRBD2	TRBJ2-7	14	many	CASSPAGGPYEQYF	TGTGCCAGCAGTCCCGCGGGGGGCCCGTACGAGCAGTACTTC